This T cell receptor (beta chain) was documented in a study of T cell repertoires in cytomegalovirus infection. About the research overall: Researchers turned to recently identified HLA-C-restricted CMV epitopes as well as well-studied HLA-B-restricted ones. General study points: Clonotypes of TCR beta that were HLA-C-restricted and CMV-specific dominated the ex vivo response.

With regard to this clonotype: Its antigen is currently unknown.

This CDR3 contains 13 residues. Trimming pared 7 bases from V and 7 bases from J, leaving 16 bases between. MiXCR was run by TCRdb on the reads, yielding one entry per CDR3 protein. The repertoire consists of some 560,000 distinct CDR3 sequences, with 35% to 50% occurring once and the leading ten covering around 48%. The origin of this receptor is a human donor in good health (CMV status not recorded). Some clones in this sample may be carry-over from other donors' samples. This chain joins TRBV23-1 and TRBJ2-5, with a possible D match to TRBD2 (5 bases). TRBV23-1 is an open reading frame whose function is uncertain. The specimen was cultured PBMCs, collected from culture after CMV antigen stimulation. The CDR3 DNA sequence: TGCGCCAGCATTTCTAACAGAGGAGGGACCCAGTACTTC. As protein: CASISNRGGTQYF.